This is a list of T cell receptor beta chains from one sample in a study of blood T cell repertoires in COVID-19. The method was immunoSEQ multiplex PCR; TCRdb's version includes in-frame clones alone and lacks a portion of them. This table holds approximately 300,000 clones, around nine tenths found once. The sequencing sample was made of peripheral blood. These receptor sequences come from a man aged 25-40 years with acute or convalescent COVID-19. Both conserved end residues are part of each CDR3. The D gene is left open where the match is weak. Clone size is shown for a subset of rows, as once, few, many or a class of expanded clone.

.	TRBD2	TRBV28	TRBJ2-1	TGTGCCAGCAGCCCTGGCGGGAGTCGAAATGAGCAGTTCTTC	CASSPGGSRNEQFF
.	.	TRBV9	TRBJ2-1	TGTGCCAGCACGCGCTTTAGCGGTGACTCCTACAATGAGCAGTTCTTC	CASTRFSGDSYNEQFF
.	.	TRBV12-3/TRBV12-4	TRBJ2-7	TGTGCCAGCAGTTTTAAGGAGACCTCCGAGCAGTACTTC	CASSFKETSEQYF
.	TRBD2	TRBV5-6	TRBJ2-7	TGTGCCAGCAGCTTGTCCCTAGCGGGGTATGCCTACGAGCAGTACTTC	CASSLSLAGYAYEQYF
.	.	TRBV5-1	TRBJ2-5	TGCGCCAGCAGCCAATTAGCGGCTCAAGAGACCCAGTACTTC	CASSQLAAQETQYF
.	TRBD1	TRBV5-4	TRBJ1-6	TGTGCCAGCAGCACCGGACAGGGGCAATCACCCCTCCACTTT	CASSTGQGQSPLHF
.	TRBD1	TRBV7-9	TRBJ2-1	TGTGCCAGCAGCTTAAGCGTTCTAGGGGGCGTAGCAGATGAGCAGTTCTTC	CASSLSVLGGVADEQFF
.	.	TRBV5-1	TRBJ2-1	TGCGCCAGCAGCTTGGCTAGCGATTACAATGAGCAGTTCTTC	CASSLASDYNEQFF
.	.	TRBV27	TRBJ2-5	TGTGCCAGCAGCTCCACGCGGAGGGGATCCCAAGAGACCCAGTACTTC	CASSSTRRGSQETQYF
.	TRBD2	TRBV7-8	TRBJ2-7	TGTGCCAGCAGCCGGACTAGCGGGTACGAGCAGTACTTC	CASSRTSGYEQYF
.	.	TRBV29-1	TRBJ1-2	TGCAGCGTCGTACTCGCGACTCATGGCTACACCTTC	CSVVLATHGYTF
few	.	TRBV18	TRBJ1-5	TGTGCCAGCTCCGACGGGAATCAGCCCCAGCATTTT	CASSDGNQPQHF
.	.	TRBV28	TRBJ1-1	TGTGCCGCGCGGGGGGCGTGGACTGAAGCTTTCTTT	CAARGAWTEAFF
.	TRBD2	TRBV5-1	TRBJ2-7	TGCGCCAGCAGCTCAAGGACTAGCCCCTACGAGCAGTACTTC	CASSSRTSPYEQYF
.	.	TRBV11-3	TRBJ2-2	TGTGCCAGCAGCTTAGTTCAGGGGACCGGGGAGCTGTTTTTT	CASSLVQGTGELFF
few	TRBD1	TRBV6-5	TRBJ1-1	TGTGCCAGCAGGCGACAGGGGGCGAGCGGCGGGGCTTTCTTT	CASRRQGASGGAFF
once	TRBD1	TRBV18	TRBJ1-1	TGTGCCAGCGAAAACAGGGGGGAGAGGACTGAAGCTTTCTTT	CASENRGERTEAFF
.	TRBD1	TRBV19	TRBJ1-1	TGTGCCAGTAGTATAGGTCAGGGGGGATACAATGAAGCTTTCTTT	CASSIGQGGYNEAFF
.	TRBD1	TRBV5-1	TRBJ1-1	TGCGCCAGCAGCTTCCAGGGGGCGGAGAACACTGAAGCTTTCTTT	CASSFQGAENTEAFF
.	TRBD2	TRBV5-1	TRBJ2-1	TGCGCCAGCAGCTTGGAAGGGAGGGGTATAGGTGAGCAGTTCTTC	CASSLEGRGIGEQFF
.	.	TRBV10-2	TRBJ1-1	TGCGCCAGCAACAAAGGGACATTAGAGATCGTGAACACTGAAGCTTTCTTT	CASNKGTLEIVNTEAFF
.	.	TRBV10-2	TRBJ1-1	TGCGCCAGCTATCAAACAGGGAAGAGAGCTTTCTTT	CASYQTGKRAFF
.	.	TRBV19	TRBJ2-3	TGTGCCACCCGGAGGACTCCCCTGGCTAGCACAGATACGCAGTATTTT	CATRRTPLASTDTQYF
once	TRBD1	TRBV7-9	TRBJ1-2	TGTGCCAGCAGCTTAGTTGGGACAGGGGCAAGTGGCTACACCTTC	CASSLVGTGASGYTF
.	.	TRBV28	TRBJ1-4	TGTGCCAGCAGTTTCTCACAGGGAACTAATGAAAAACTGTTTTTT	CASSFSQGTNEKLFF
.	.	TRBV5-1	TRBJ2-7	TGCGCCAGCAGCTTAGAGGGGGGGCTATCCGAGCAGTACTTC	CASSLEGGLSEQYF
.	.	TRBV7-8	TRBJ1-2	TGTGCCAGCAGCCCCTCTCGAGATCTACATGGCTACACCTTC	CASSPSRDLHGYTF
.	.	TRBV18	TRBJ2-6	TGTGCCAGCTCACCACAAGTTCGGACAGCCCCCGAGTCGGCTGGGGCCAACGTCCTGACTTTC	CASSPQVRTAPESAGANVLTF
once	.	TRBV27	TRBJ1-5	TGTGCCAGCAGTCAGGACAGCCCGAATCAGCCCCAGCATTTT	CASSQDSPNQPQHF
.	TRBD1	TRBV28	TRBJ1-5	TGTGCCACCTCCGGAACCGGGACAGGGCGATCTAATCAGCCCCAGCATTTT	CATSGTGTGRSNQPQHF